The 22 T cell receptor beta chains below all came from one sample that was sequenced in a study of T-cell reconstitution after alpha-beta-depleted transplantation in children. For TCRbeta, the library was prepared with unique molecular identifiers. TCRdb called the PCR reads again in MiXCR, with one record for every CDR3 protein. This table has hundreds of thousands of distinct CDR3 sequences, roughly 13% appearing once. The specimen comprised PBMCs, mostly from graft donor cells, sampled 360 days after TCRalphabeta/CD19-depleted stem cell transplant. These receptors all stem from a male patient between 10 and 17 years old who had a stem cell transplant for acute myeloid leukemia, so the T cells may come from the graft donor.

CDR3 region: CASSLVPGQGTYTF. The CDR3 region has the DNA TGTGCCAGCAGTTTGGTCCCGGGACAGGGAACCTACACCTTC. This sequence joins TRBV12-3 or TRBV12-4 and TRBJ1-2; 9 bases are a match to TRBD1. The junction had 9 bases not matched to a gene; V was cut back by 3 bases and J by 10 bases. The CDR3 consists of 14 residues.

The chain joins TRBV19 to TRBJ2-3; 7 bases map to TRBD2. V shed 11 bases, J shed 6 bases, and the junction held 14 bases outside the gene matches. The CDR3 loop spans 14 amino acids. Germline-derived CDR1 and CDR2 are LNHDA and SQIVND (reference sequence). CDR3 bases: TGTGCCGTCGGTGGGGGAGGGCCAGCGGATACGCAGTATTTT. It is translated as CAVGGGGPADTQYF.

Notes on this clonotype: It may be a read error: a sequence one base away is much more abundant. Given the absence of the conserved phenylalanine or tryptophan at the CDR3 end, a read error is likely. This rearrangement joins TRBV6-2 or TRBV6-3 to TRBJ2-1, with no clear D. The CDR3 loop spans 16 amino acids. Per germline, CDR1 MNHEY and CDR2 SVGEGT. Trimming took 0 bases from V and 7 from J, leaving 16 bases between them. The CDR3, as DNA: TGTGCCAGCAGTTACTCGATGATTAGGTTGAAGAATGAGCAGTTCTAC. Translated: CASSYSMIRLKNEQFY.

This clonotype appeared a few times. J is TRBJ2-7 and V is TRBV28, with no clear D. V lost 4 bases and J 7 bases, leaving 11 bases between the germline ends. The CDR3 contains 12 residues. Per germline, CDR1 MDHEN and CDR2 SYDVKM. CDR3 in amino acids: CASSSFFKEQYF. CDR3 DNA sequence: TGTGCCAGCAGTTCCTTCTTTAAGGAGCAGTACTTC.

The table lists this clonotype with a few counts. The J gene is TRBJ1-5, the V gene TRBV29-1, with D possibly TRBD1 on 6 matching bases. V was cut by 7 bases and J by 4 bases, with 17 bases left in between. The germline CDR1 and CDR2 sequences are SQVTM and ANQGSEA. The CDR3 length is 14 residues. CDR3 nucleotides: TGCAGCGCCCGGATCAGGGGAGTTAATCAGCCCCAGCATTTT. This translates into CSARIRGVNQPQHF. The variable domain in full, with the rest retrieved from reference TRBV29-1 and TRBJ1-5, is SAVISQKPSRDICQRGTSLTIQCQVDSQVTMMFWYRQQPGQSLTLIATANQGSEATYESGFVIDKFPISRPNLTFSTLTVSNMSPEDSSIYLCSARIRGVNQPQHFGDGTRLSIL.

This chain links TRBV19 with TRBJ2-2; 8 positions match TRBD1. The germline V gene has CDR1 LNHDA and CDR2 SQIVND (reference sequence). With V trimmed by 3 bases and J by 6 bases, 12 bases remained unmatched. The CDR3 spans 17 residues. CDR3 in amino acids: CASSIRTGLPSAGELFF. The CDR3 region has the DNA TGTGCCAGTAGTATCAGGACAGGGCTCCCCTCCGCCGGGGAGCTGTTTTTT.

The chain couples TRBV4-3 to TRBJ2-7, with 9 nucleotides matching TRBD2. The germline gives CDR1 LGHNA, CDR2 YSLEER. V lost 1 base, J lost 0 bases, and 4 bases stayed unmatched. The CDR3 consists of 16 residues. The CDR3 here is CASSQALGLASYEQYF. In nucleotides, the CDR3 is TGCGCCAGCAGCCAAGCATTGGGACTAGCCTCCTACGAGCAGTACTTC.

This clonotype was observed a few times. The CDR3 region is CASSGQGWFEFTEAFF. CDR3 nucleotide sequence: TGTGCCAGCAGCGGACAGGGGTGGTTTGAATTCACTGAAGCTTTCTTT. This chain connects TRBV27 to TRBJ1-1; 9 bases are a match to TRBD1. V dropped 6 bases and J dropped 4; count of bases not matched to a gene: 12. Germline assignment: CDR1 MNHEY and CDR2 SMNVEV (reference sequence). The CDR3 has 16 amino acids.

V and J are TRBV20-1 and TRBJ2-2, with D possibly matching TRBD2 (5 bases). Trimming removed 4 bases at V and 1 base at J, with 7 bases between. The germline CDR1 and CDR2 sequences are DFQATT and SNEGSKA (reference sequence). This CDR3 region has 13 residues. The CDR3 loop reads CSAMAGNTGELFF. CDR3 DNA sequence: TGCAGTGCTATGGCGGGGAACACCGGGGAGCTGTTTTTT.

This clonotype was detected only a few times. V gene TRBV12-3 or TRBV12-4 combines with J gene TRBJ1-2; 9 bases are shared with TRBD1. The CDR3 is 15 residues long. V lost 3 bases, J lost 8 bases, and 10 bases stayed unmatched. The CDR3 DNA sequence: TGTGCCAGCAGTTTTAGGGGGACAGGGCCCCGCGGCTACACCTTC. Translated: CASSFRGTGPRGYTF.

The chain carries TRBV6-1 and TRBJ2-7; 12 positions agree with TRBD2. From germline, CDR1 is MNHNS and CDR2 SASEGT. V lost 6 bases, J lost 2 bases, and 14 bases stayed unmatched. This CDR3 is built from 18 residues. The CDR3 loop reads CASRVPRPGLAGPYEQYF. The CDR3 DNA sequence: TGTGCCAGCAGGGTCCCTCGTCCGGGACTAGCGGGCCCCTACGAGCAGTACTTC.

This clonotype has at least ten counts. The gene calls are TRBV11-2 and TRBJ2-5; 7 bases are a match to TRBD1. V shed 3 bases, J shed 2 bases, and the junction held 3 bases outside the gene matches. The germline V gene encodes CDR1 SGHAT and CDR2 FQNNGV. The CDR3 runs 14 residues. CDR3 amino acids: CASSFRDSQETQYF. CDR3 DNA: TGTGCCAGCAGCTTCCGGGACAGTCAAGAGACCCAGTACTTC.

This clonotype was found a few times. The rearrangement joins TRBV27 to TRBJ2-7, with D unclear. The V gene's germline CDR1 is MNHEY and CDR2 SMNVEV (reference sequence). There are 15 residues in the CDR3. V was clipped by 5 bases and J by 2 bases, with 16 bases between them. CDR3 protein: CASSPAFAVTYEQYF. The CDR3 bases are TGTGCCAGCAGTCCGGCTTTTGCGGTTACCTACGAGCAGTACTTC.

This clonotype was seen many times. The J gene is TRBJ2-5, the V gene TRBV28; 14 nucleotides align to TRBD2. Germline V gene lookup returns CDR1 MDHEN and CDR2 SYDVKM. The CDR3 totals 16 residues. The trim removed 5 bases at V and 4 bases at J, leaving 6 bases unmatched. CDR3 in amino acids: CASSLTGTSGRETQYF. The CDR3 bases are TGTGCCAGCAGTCTCACCGGGACTAGCGGGAGAGAGACCCAGTACTTC.

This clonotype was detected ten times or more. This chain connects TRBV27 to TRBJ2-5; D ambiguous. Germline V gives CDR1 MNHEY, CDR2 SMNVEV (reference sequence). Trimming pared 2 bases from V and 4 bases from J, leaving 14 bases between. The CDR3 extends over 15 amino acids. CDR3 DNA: TGTGCCAGCAGTTTAAAGGTGGGAATGGCAGAGACCCAGTACTTC. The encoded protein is CASSLKVGMAETQYF.

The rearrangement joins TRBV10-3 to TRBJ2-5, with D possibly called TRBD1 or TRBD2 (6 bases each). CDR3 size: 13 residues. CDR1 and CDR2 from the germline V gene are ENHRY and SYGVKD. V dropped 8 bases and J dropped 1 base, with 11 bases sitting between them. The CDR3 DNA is TGTGCCATCCGGGGGCAGCTCCAAGAGACCCAGTACTTC. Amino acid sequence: CAIRGQLQETQYF.

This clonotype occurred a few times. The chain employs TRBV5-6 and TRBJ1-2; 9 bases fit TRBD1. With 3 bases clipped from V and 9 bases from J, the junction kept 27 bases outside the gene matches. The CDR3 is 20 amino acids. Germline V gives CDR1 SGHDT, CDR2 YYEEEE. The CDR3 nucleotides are TGTGCCAGCAGCTCCTGGATGGAGCTAACCCCACCGGGACAGGGTTTACGCTACACCTTC. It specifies CASSSWMELTPPGQGLRYTF.

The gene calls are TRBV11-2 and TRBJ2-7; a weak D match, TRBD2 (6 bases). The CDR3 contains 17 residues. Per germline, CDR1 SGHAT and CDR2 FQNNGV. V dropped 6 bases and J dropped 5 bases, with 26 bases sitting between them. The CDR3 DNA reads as TGTGCCAGCAGGTTAACCGGCGGCGGGGTCGCCGAGGACGAGCAGTACTTC. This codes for CASRLTGGGVAEDEQYF.

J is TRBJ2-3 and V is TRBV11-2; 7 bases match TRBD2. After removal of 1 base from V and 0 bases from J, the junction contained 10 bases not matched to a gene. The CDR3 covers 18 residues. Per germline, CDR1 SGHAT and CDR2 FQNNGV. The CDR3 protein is CASSLGTDGRASTDTQYF. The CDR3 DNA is TGTGCCAGCAGCTTAGGGACGGATGGGAGGGCGAGCACAGATACGCAGTATTTT.

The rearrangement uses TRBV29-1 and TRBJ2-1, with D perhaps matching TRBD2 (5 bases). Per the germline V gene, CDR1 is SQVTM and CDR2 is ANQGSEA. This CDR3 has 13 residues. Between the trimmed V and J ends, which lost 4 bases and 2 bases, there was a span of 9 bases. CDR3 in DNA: TGCAGCGTTGGGCGGGTTCCCTACAATGAGCAGTTCTTC. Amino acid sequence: CSVGRVPYNEQFF.

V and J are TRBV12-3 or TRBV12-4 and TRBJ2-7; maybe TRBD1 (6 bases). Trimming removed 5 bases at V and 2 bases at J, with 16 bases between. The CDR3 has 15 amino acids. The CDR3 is CASSKQGGRAYEQYF. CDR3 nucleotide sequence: TGTGCCAGCAGTAAACAGGGTGGTAGGGCCTACGAGCAGTACTTC.

The CDR3 coding sequence is TGTGCCAGCAGTTTTCTCCGGCTAACCGATGAGCAGTTCTTC. Translated: CASSFLRLTDEQFF. The rearrangement uses TRBV12-3 or TRBV12-4 and TRBJ2-1; D remains unclear. V dropped 3 bases and J dropped 8 bases, with 14 bases sitting between them. The CDR3 runs to 14 residues.